This T cell receptor (beta chain) came from a study of cytomegalovirus exposure and HLA in healthy donors. Overall study: The study placed 70% to 90% of its 398 genotyped donors in the Caucasian-associated ancestry cluster. General study findings and limits: A classifier reportedly called cytomegalovirus status with high sensitivity and specificity. TCR sequences were mostly rare, though some public TCRs occurred in many donors.

J was trimmed by 5 bases and V by 2 bases; bases with no gene match: 8. From germline, CDR1 is LGHNT and CDR2 FRNRAP. The CDR3 is 15 amino acids. In the PCR, 60 Vbeta and 13 Jbeta primers were used. TCRdb keeps only in-frame clones here, not all; method: immunoSEQ multiplex PCR. This sample has around 160,000 clones, with roughly 88% found just once. Comments on this clone: Its antigen is not identified.

What was sequenced was PBMCs. The V gene is TRBV12-5, the J gene TRBJ2-7, with 8 bases identical to TRBD2. The sequence came from a man between 18 and 29 years old in good health and CMV-seropositive. The CDR3 DNA reads TGTGCTAGTGGTTTGCCCAGCGGGGGCATAAACGAGCAGTACTTC. Its protein is CASGLPSGGINEQYF. Looking up the rest from reference TRBV12-5 and TRBJ2-7 gives the full variable domain: DARVTQTPRHKVTEMGQEVTMRCQPILGHNTVFWYRQTMMQGLELLAYFRNRAPLDDSGMPKDRFSAEMPDATLATLKIQPSEPRDSAVYFCASGLPSGGINEQYFGPGTRLTVT.